The clone carrying this T cell receptor (beta chain) has a single count. Its specificity is unknown. Specified treatment: approximately nine-day PBMC culture with coronavirus spike peptide pools or control peptides (ViraFEST assay). Germline V gene data show CDR1 as MNHEY and CDR2 as SVGAGI. This CDR3 is 15 amino acids long. The V end lost 2 bases, the J end lost 3 bases, and 13 bases lay between the germline ends. Sequencing of the DNA from cultured CD4+ T cells was carried out with the Oncomine TCR Beta short-read assay. Each CDR3 protein gets one entry after TCRdb re-called the PCR reads with MiXCR. The sample yields around 9,100 distinct CDR3 sequences, approximately 61% seen once. The data stem from a study of vaccination and CD4 T cells after COVID-19.

The chain joins TRBV6-5 to TRBJ1-1, with D hard to call. The sequencing here drew on cultured CD4+ T cells from blood, taken after SARS-CoV-2 vaccination. This clonotype was sampled from a human donor with COVID-19. CDR3 bases: TGTGCCAGCAGTTACCGCGCAGATATCCACACTGAAGCTTTCTTT. Its protein product is CASSYRADIHTEAFF.